These T cell receptor beta chains were read from a single sample in a study of cytomegalovirus exposure and HLA in healthy donors. Sequencing used immunoSEQ multiplex PCR; TCRdb keeps in-frame clones, though not all of them. The sample yields around 140,000 clones, 78% seen once. Sequencing used PBMCs. The receptor set was obtained from a woman in her thirties or forties in good health and CMV-seropositive. The CDR3 runs from the conserved cysteine through the conserved F or W. Fields, in order: V gene, J gene, D gene, clone size, CDR3 protein, CDR3 DNA. D genes are given only for firm matches. Some rows have no size entry. The others give once, few or many, or a class for an expanded clone.

v_call: TRBV5-6; j_call: TRBJ1-1; d_call: NA; clone_size: NA; cdr3_aa: CASSWYGTANTEAFF; cdr3_nt: TGTGCCAGCAGCTGGTATGGCACCGCGAACACTGAAGCTTTCTTT
v_call: TRBV2; j_call: TRBJ2-3; d_call: NA; clone_size: NA; cdr3_aa: CASSERVKKTDTQYF; cdr3_nt: TGTGCCAGCAGTGAACGAGTAAAGAAAACAGATACGCAGTATTTT
v_call: TRBV9; j_call: TRBJ2-5; d_call: NA; clone_size: NA; cdr3_aa: CASSVTGSIGTQYF; cdr3_nt: TGTGCCAGCAGCGTTACAGGGAGTATAGGGACCCAGTACTTC
v_call: TRBV7-6; j_call: TRBJ2-1; d_call: NA; clone_size: NA; cdr3_aa: CASSLEAGLALNNEQFF; cdr3_nt: TGTGCCAGCAGCTTAGAGGCAGGGCTAGCGCTCAACAATGAGCAGTTCTTC
v_call: TRBV18; j_call: TRBJ2-7; d_call: TRBD1; clone_size: NA; cdr3_aa: CASSPTGTGIYEQYF; cdr3_nt: TGTGCCAGCTCACCCACCGGGACAGGCATCTACGAGCAGTACTTC
v_call: TRBV21-1; j_call: TRBJ2-3; d_call: NA; clone_size: NA; cdr3_aa: CASSKAGGRGTDTQYF; cdr3_nt: TGTGCCAGCAGCAAAGCTGGCGGGAGGGGCACAGATACGCAGTATTTT
v_call: TRBV6-1; j_call: TRBJ2-1; d_call: TRBD2; clone_size: NA; cdr3_aa: CASSRAGESNEQFF; cdr3_nt: TGTGCCAGCAGTCGAGCGGGAGAGTCAAATGAGCAGTTCTTC
v_call: TRBV11-2; j_call: TRBJ1-2; d_call: NA; clone_size: NA; cdr3_aa: CASSLGGGDYGYTF; cdr3_nt: TGTGCCAGCAGCTTAGGAGGAGGGGACTATGGCTACACCTTC
v_call: TRBV2; j_call: TRBJ2-7; d_call: NA; clone_size: few; cdr3_aa: CASSLQSYEQYF; cdr3_nt: TGTGCCAGCAGTCTACAGAGCTACGAGCAGTACTTC
v_call: TRBV30; j_call: TRBJ2-1; d_call: NA; clone_size: NA; cdr3_aa: CAWSQLGGQDNEQFF; cdr3_nt: TGTGCCTGGAGCCAACTGGGCGGGCAGGACAATGAGCAGTTCTTC
v_call: TRBV5-1; j_call: TRBJ1-5; d_call: NA; clone_size: NA; cdr3_aa: CASSLGGVFNQPQHF; cdr3_nt: TGCGCCAGCAGCTTGGGGGGGGTCTTCAATCAGCCCCAGCATTTT
v_call: TRBV23-1; j_call: TRBJ2-1; d_call: TRBD2; clone_size: NA; cdr3_aa: CASSQQSGRVTHEQFF; cdr3_nt: TGCGCCAGCAGTCAACAAAGCGGGAGAGTCACGCATGAGCAGTTCTTC
v_call: TRBV4-2; j_call: TRBJ2-3; d_call: NA; clone_size: NA; cdr3_aa: CASSQDEVAYAPTDTQYF; cdr3_nt: TGTGCCAGCAGCCAAGACGAGGTAGCATATGCCCCCACAGATACGCAGTATTTT
v_call: TRBV6-1; j_call: TRBJ1-5; d_call: NA; clone_size: NA; cdr3_aa: CASSEARGTVSGPQHF; cdr3_nt: TGTGCCAGCAGTGAAGCGCGGGGGACGGTTTCGGGGCCCCAGCATTTT
v_call: TRBV19; j_call: TRBJ1-2; d_call: NA; clone_size: NA; cdr3_aa: CASSMGTRLPYGYTF; cdr3_nt: TGTGCCAGTAGTATGGGGACAAGGCTGCCCTATGGCTACACCTTC
v_call: TRBV7-2; j_call: TRBJ2-1; d_call: NA; clone_size: few; cdr3_aa: CASSLGGRGTYNEQFF; cdr3_nt: TGTGCCAGCAGCTTAGGTGGCAGGGGGACTTACAATGAGCAGTTCTTC
v_call: TRBV6-5; j_call: TRBJ1-5; d_call: NA; clone_size: NA; cdr3_aa: CASGSTGHQPQHF; cdr3_nt: TGTGCCAGCGGATCCACGGGTCATCAGCCCCAGCATTTT
v_call: TRBV7-2; j_call: TRBJ2-1; d_call: TRBD2; clone_size: NA; cdr3_aa: CASSLETSPSYNEQFF; cdr3_nt: TGTGCCAGCAGCTTAGAGACTAGCCCCTCCTACAATGAGCAGTTCTTC
v_call: TRBV28; j_call: TRBJ1-5; d_call: TRBD1; clone_size: few; cdr3_aa: CASRKFLGTGSNQPQHF; cdr3_nt: TGTGCCAGCAGAAAATTTTTAGGGACAGGGAGCAATCAGCCCCAGCATTTT
v_call: TRBV28; j_call: TRBJ2-6; d_call: TRBD2; clone_size: NA; cdr3_aa: CASSLTGTSGSTNVLTF; cdr3_nt: TGTGCCAGCAGCCTTACCGGGACTAGCGGGAGTACCAACGTCCTGACTTTC
v_call: TRBV18; j_call: TRBJ1-1; d_call: TRBD1; clone_size: few; cdr3_aa: CASSPQGAGTEAFF; cdr3_nt: TGTGCCAGCTCACCCCAGGGGGCCGGCACTGAAGCTTTCTTT
v_call: TRBV6-1; j_call: TRBJ1-2; d_call: TRBD1; clone_size: NA; cdr3_aa: CASSGPTGGYGYTF; cdr3_nt: TGTGCCAGCAGTGGACCGACAGGGGGCTATGGCTACACCTTC
v_call: TRBV12-5; j_call: TRBJ2-7; d_call: TRBD2; clone_size: NA; cdr3_aa: CASAGTSGDYEQYF; cdr3_nt: TGTGCTAGTGCCGGGACTAGCGGGGACTACGAGCAGTACTTC
v_call: TRBV5-1; j_call: TRBJ2-5; d_call: NA; clone_size: NA; cdr3_aa: CASSLEGRVQETQYF; cdr3_nt: TGCGCCAGCAGCTTGGAAGGCCGGGTACAAGAGACCCAGTACTTC
v_call: TRBV5-6; j_call: TRBJ2-1; d_call: TRBD1; clone_size: NA; cdr3_aa: CASSEQGAGYNEQFF; cdr3_nt: TGTGCCAGCAGCGAACAGGGGGCGGGCTACAATGAGCAGTTCTTC
v_call: TRBV7-8; j_call: TRBJ2-7; d_call: TRBD2; clone_size: NA; cdr3_aa: CASSLVAGTTYEQYF; cdr3_nt: TGTGCCAGCAGCTTAGTAGCGGGGACTACCTACGAGCAGTACTTC
v_call: TRBV6-6; j_call: TRBJ1-2; d_call: NA; clone_size: NA; cdr3_aa: CASIAYRDTANYGYTF; cdr3_nt: TGTGCCAGCATCGCCTACCGGGACACCGCTAACTATGGCTACACCTTC
v_call: TRBV5-4; j_call: TRBJ1-2; d_call: NA; clone_size: NA; cdr3_aa: CASSLPPGAGYTF; cdr3_nt: TGTGCCAGCAGCCTACCTCCAGGGGCTGGCTACACCTTC
v_call: TRBV5-1; j_call: TRBJ2-3; d_call: TRBD2; clone_size: NA; cdr3_aa: CASRRGDSTDTQYF; cdr3_nt: TGCGCCAGCCGGCGGGGGGACAGCACAGATACGCAGTATTTT
v_call: TRBV5-1; j_call: TRBJ2-5; d_call: NA; clone_size: NA; cdr3_aa: CASSFGAGETQYF; cdr3_nt: TGCGCCAGCAGCTTTGGGGCTGGGGAGACCCAGTACTTC
v_call: TRBV5-4; j_call: TRBJ2-7; d_call: NA; clone_size: NA; cdr3_aa: CASSLELAASYEQYF; cdr3_nt: TGTGCCAGCAGCTTGGAACTAGCTGCCTCCTACGAGCAGTACTTC
v_call: TRBV6-1; j_call: TRBJ1-1; d_call: NA; clone_size: NA; cdr3_aa: CASSLQTVGTEAFF; cdr3_nt: TGTGCCAGCAGTTTACAGACAGTGGGAACTGAAGCTTTCTTT
v_call: TRBV5-1; j_call: TRBJ2-5; d_call: NA; clone_size: NA; cdr3_aa: CASSLDGTPPETQYF; cdr3_nt: TGCGCCAGCAGCTTGGATGGGACACCCCCGGAGACCCAGTACTTC
v_call: TRBV5-1; j_call: TRBJ2-3; d_call: NA; clone_size: NA; cdr3_aa: CASSLGGLSTDTQYF; cdr3_nt: TGCGCCAGCAGCTTGGGGGGACTTTCCACAGATACGCAGTATTTT
v_call: TRBV7-9; j_call: TRBJ2-5; d_call: NA; clone_size: NA; cdr3_aa: CASSLNSGQETQYF; cdr3_nt: TGTGCCAGCAGCTTAAATTCCGGCCAAGAGACCCAGTACTTC
v_call: TRBV5-1; j_call: TRBJ2-1; d_call: TRBD2; clone_size: NA; cdr3_aa: CASKIELAGGNEQFF; cdr3_nt: TGCGCCAGCAAGATAGAACTAGCGGGAGGAAATGAGCAGTTCTTC
v_call: TRBV13; j_call: TRBJ2-7; d_call: NA; clone_size: NA; cdr3_aa: CASSSAPSSYEQYF; cdr3_nt: TGTGCCAGCAGCTCCGCTCCCAGCTCCTACGAGCAGTACTTC
v_call: TRBV7-8; j_call: TRBJ2-7; d_call: TRBD1; clone_size: NA; cdr3_aa: CASSLRDSGFEQYF; cdr3_nt: TGTGCCAGCAGCTTAAGGGACAGTGGTTTCGAGCAGTACTTC
v_call: TRBV15; j_call: TRBJ1-1; d_call: NA; clone_size: NA; cdr3_aa: CATSREAAYTEAFF; cdr3_nt: TGTGCCACCAGCAGAGAGGCGGCGTACACTGAAGCTTTCTTT
v_call: TRBV5-6; j_call: TRBJ2-5; d_call: NA; clone_size: once; cdr3_aa: CASFRRALKETQYF; cdr3_nt: TGTGCCAGCTTTCGCAGGGCCCTTAAAGAGACCCAGTACTTC
v_call: TRBV18; j_call: TRBJ2-1; d_call: NA; clone_size: NA; cdr3_aa: CASSPFRAHNEQFF; cdr3_nt: TGTGCCAGCTCACCCTTCAGGGCCCACAATGAGCAGTTCTTC
v_call: TRBV11-2; j_call: TRBJ2-5; d_call: TRBD2; clone_size: NA; cdr3_aa: CASSSGLVKETQYF; cdr3_nt: TGTGCCAGCAGCTCAGGACTAGTTAAAGAGACCCAGTACTTC
v_call: TRBV5-6; j_call: TRBJ2-7; d_call: TRBD1; clone_size: few; cdr3_aa: CASKDEGAVHEQYF; cdr3_nt: TGTGCCAGCAAGGACGAGGGGGCCGTCCACGAGCAGTACTTC
v_call: TRBV6-1; j_call: TRBJ1-1; d_call: NA; clone_size: once; cdr3_aa: CASSVKTGSWTEAFF; cdr3_nt: TGTGCCAGCAGTGTTAAGACAGGTAGTTGGACTGAAGCTTTCTTT
v_call: TRBV5-5; j_call: TRBJ1-2; d_call: TRBD1; clone_size: NA; cdr3_aa: CASSLQQDRGRLGYTF; cdr3_nt: TGTGCCAGCAGCCTGCAACAGGACAGGGGGCGTCTTGGCTACACCTTC
v_call: TRBV6-5; j_call: TRBJ2-7; d_call: NA; clone_size: NA; cdr3_aa: CASSYSTEGGGYEQYF; cdr3_nt: TGTGCCAGCAGTTACTCGACCGAGGGGGGGGGATACGAGCAGTACTTC
v_call: TRBV9; j_call: TRBJ2-7; d_call: TRBD2; clone_size: NA; cdr3_aa: CASSRGTSGRGSIYEQYF; cdr3_nt: TGTGCCAGCAGCCGAGGGACTAGCGGGAGAGGGTCCATATACGAGCAGTACTTC
v_call: TRBV4-1; j_call: TRBJ1-5; d_call: TRBD1; clone_size: NA; cdr3_aa: CASSQTGGQGNQPQHF; cdr3_nt: TGCGCCAGCAGCCAGACAGGGGGCCAGGGCAATCAGCCCCAGCATTTT
v_call: TRBV6-1; j_call: TRBJ2-5; d_call: NA; clone_size: NA; cdr3_aa: CASSDLGRETQYF; cdr3_nt: TGTGCCAGCAGTGATCTTGGGAGAGAGACCCAGTACTTC
v_call: TRBV5-4; j_call: TRBJ2-3; d_call: TRBD2; clone_size: NA; cdr3_aa: CASSLGLAGGRDTQYF; cdr3_nt: TGTGCCAGCAGCTTAGGACTAGCGGGAGGCCGGGATACGCAGTATTTT
v_call: TRBV13; j_call: TRBJ2-1; d_call: TRBD2; clone_size: once; cdr3_aa: CASSQWTSGSHFNEQFF; cdr3_nt: TGTGCCAGCAGCCAGTGGACTAGCGGGAGTCATTTCAATGAGCAGTTCTTC
v_call: TRBV6-6; j_call: TRBJ1-4; d_call: TRBD1; clone_size: once; cdr3_aa: CASSDPGQGYEKLFF; cdr3_nt: TGTGCCAGCAGTGACCCGGGACAGGGCTATGAAAAACTGTTTTTT
v_call: TRBV23-1; j_call: TRBJ1-3; d_call: NA; clone_size: NA; cdr3_aa: CASSQSSESSGNTIYF; cdr3_nt: TGCGCCAGCAGTCAATCGTCCGAGAGCTCTGGAAACACCATATATTTT